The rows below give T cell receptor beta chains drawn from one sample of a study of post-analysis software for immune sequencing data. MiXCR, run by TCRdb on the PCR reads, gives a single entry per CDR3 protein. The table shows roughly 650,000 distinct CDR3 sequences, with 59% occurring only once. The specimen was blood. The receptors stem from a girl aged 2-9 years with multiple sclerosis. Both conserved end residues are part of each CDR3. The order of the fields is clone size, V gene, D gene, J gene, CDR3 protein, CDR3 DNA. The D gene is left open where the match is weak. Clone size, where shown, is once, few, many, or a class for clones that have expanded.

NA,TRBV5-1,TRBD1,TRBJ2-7,CASSSGTVPPYEQYF,TGCGCCAGCAGCTCCGGGACAGTACCACCCTACGAGCAGTACTTC
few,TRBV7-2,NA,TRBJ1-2,CASSPPGPNYGYTF,TGTGCCAGCAGCCCCCCGGGTCCTAACTATGGCTACACCTTC
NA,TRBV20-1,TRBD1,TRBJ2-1,CSANTGGNEQFF,TGCAGTGCAAACACAGGGGGCAATGAGCAGTTCTTC
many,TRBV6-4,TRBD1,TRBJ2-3,CASSDGTGGTDTQYF,TGTGCCAGCAGTGACGGGACAGGGGGCACAGATACGCAGTATTTT
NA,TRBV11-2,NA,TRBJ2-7,CASSFAGHYEQYF,TGTGCCAGCAGCTTTGCCGGACACTACGAGCAGTACTTC
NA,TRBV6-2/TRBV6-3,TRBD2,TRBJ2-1,CASSYRSSGGQYNEQFF,TGTGCCAGCAGTTACCGTAGTAGCGGGGGCCAATACAATGAGCAGTTCTTC
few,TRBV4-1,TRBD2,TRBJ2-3,CASSQEELAGITDTQYF,TGCGCCAGCAGCCAAGAAGAACTAGCGGGGATCACAGATACGCAGTATTTT
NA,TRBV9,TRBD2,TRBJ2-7,CASSVGASGSYEQYF,TGTGCCAGCAGCGTAGGTGCTAGCGGCTCCTACGAGCAGTACTTC
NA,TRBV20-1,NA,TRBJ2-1,CSGARGRKQFF,TGCAGTGGGGCTCGGGGGAGGAAGCAGTTCTTC
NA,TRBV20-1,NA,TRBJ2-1,CSSAGAVYNEQFF,TGCAGTTCGGCGGGGGCCGTTTACAATGAGCAGTTCTTC
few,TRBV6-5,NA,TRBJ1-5,CASSYSGGDQPQHF,TGTGCCAGCAGTTACTCGGGAGGGGATCAGCCCCAGCATTTT
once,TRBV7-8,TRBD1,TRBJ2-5,CASSPRRDRVMQTQYF,TGTGCCAGCAGCCCCCGCCGGGACAGGGTGATGCAGACCCAGTACTTC
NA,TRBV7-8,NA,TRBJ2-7,CASSPQGVDRAYEQYF,TGTGCCAGCAGCCCCCAAGGTGTGGATAGGGCCTACGAGCAGTACTTC
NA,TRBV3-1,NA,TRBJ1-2,CASSQGPGGGYTF,TGTGCCAGCAGCCAGGGGCCCGGGGGTGGCTACACCTTC
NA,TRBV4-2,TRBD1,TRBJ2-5,CASSESTGYQETQYF,TGTGCCAGCAGCGAATCGACAGGGTACCAAGAGACCCAGTACTTC
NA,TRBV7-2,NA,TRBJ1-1,CASSLLQGRLSEAFF,TGTGCCAGCAGCTTATTGCAGGGAAGATTGTCTGAAGCTTTCTTT
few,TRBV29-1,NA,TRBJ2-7,CSVVGRRLGDEQYF,TGCAGCGTTGTGGGACGCAGGCTTGGGGACGAGCAGTACTTC
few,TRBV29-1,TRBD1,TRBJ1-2,CSADSGTGRYTF,TGCAGCGCTGATTCCGGGACAGGGCGCTACACCTTC
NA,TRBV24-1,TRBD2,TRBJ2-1,CATSDTSGGNNEQFF,TGTGCCACCAGTGATACTAGCGGGGGGAACAATGAGCAGTTCTTC
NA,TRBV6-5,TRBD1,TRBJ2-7,CASSRQGPAYEQYF,TGTGCCAGCAGTCGACAGGGCCCAGCCTACGAGCAGTACTTC
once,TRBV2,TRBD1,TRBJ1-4,CASSGQGNVGEKLFF,TGTGCCAGCAGTGGACAGGGAAATGTTGGAGAAAAACTGTTTTTT
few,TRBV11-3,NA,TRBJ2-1,CASSPWLLGLYNEQFF,TGTGCCAGCAGCCCGTGGTTACTGGGGTTATACAATGAGCAGTTCTTC
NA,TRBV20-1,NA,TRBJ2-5,CSASYGGGGETQYF,TGCAGTGCTAGTTACGGAGGGGGCGGAGAGACCCAGTACTTC